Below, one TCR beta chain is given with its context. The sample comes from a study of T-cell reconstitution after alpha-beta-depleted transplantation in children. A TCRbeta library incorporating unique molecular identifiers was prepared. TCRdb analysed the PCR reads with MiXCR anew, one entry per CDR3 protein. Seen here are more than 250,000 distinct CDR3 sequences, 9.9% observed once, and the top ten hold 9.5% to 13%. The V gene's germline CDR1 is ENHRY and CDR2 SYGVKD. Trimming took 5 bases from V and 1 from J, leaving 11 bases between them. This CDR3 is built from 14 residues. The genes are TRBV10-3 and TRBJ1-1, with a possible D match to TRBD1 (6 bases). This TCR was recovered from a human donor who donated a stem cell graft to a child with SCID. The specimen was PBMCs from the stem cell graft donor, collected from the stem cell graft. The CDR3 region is CAISIQGKNTEAFF. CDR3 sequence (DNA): TGTGCCATCAGTATACAGGGAAAGAACACTGAAGCTTTCTTT.